This T cell receptor (beta chain) was retrieved from a study of OX40 agonist ivuxolimab in advanced cancers. Looking at the study overall: Patients received ivuxolimab, an agonistic anti-OX40 (CD134) antibody. General observations from the study: Near-lowest levels of clonal expansion characterized partial responders at 0.1-3.0 mg/kg.

Assay: immunoSEQ multiplex PCR; the TCRdb copy retains only in-frame clones and omits some. This sample has roughly 29,000 clones, with roughly nine tenths found just once. This CDR3 region has 14 residues. The germline CDR1 and CDR2 sequences are SGHVS and FNYEAQ. V lost 2 bases, J lost 4 bases, and 11 bases lay in between. Blood sampling was done at baseline, cycle 4 day 1, and cycle 7 day 1. About this clone: Its target is not known.

The sample here was CD4+ or CD8+ T cells sorted from blood, taken in a trial of the OX40 agonist ivuxolimab. The receptor's source is an adult with an advanced solid tumor such as melanoma, head and neck, liver or kidney cancer. The V and J genes are TRBV7-6 and TRBJ1-1; no reliable D call. Here the CDR3 reads CASSLTSRGTEAFF. CDR3 DNA sequence: TGTGCCAGCAGCTTAACCTCCCGTGGCACTGAAGCTTTCTTT.